The 2 T cell receptor beta chains below come from one sample, sequenced in a study of shared clonotypes between healthy human individuals. CD45RO-negative, CCR7-selected cells formed the naive CD8 fraction, which excluded terminally differentiated effector memory CD45RA+ cells. Generated by immunoSEQ multiplex PCR, the TCRdb table keeps only in-frame clones and is missing some. The data hold 750,000 to 1,000,000 clones, with over 90% observed a single time. Input material: naive CD8+ T cells sorted from blood. The receptor set was obtained from a man aged 25 to 40 in good health.

The chain links TRBV7-9 to TRBJ1-5, with D hard to call. The V and J ends lost 1 base and 0 bases respectively, with 13 bases between them. CDR1 and CDR2 (germline): SEHNR, FQNEAQ (reference sequence). This CDR3 contains 17 residues. The CDR3 spells CASSLGPVGNSNQPQHF. CDR3 coding DNA: TGTGCCAGCAGCTTAGGCCCTGTGGGGAATAGCAATCAGCCCCAGCATTTT.

DNA of the CDR3: TGTGCCAGCAGCTTAGGGGGAGCAGAAGCACAGTATTTT. This codes for CASSLGGAEAQYF. The rearrangement links TRBV7-9 to TRBJ2-3, with a possible D match to TRBD2 (5 bases). Germline V lookup: CDR1 SEHNR, CDR2 FQNEAQ (reference sequence). CDR3 length: 13 amino acids. V lost 1 base and J 12 bases, leaving 14 bases between the germline ends.